A single sample gave rise to the 29 T cell receptor beta chains below, sequenced in a study of CD8 T cells in Susac syndrome. When the RNA was reverse transcribed, random hexamers were used with an input of about 0.5 to 1 ug. From the immunoSEQ multiplex PCR reads, TCRdb called clonotypes with MiXCR, one entry per CDR3 protein. The data show approximately 180,000 distinct CDR3 sequences, with around 95% seen just once and about 0.093% held by the top ten. Sequencing was performed on CD4+ T cells from PBMCs. These TCRs come from a human donor with multiple sclerosis.

The chain has TRBV23-1 and TRBJ2-7, with D possibly matching TRBD1 (5 bases). TRBV23-1 is marked as an open reading frame, function uncertain. This CDR3 region has 15 residues. V shed 0 bases and J shed 3 bases, with 12 bases lying between them. The CDR3 region has the DNA TGCGCCAGCAGTCAATCGGGGCCTTGGGGCTACGAGCAGTACTTC. Amino acids: CASSQSGPWGYEQYF.

V and J are TRBV6-5 and TRBJ1-2; no clear D. Germline-derived CDR1 and CDR2 are MNHEY and SVGAGI. This CDR3 has 12 residues. V lost 5 bases and J lost 8, with 12 bases in between. The CDR3 coding sequence is TGTGCCAGCAGTGGAATGGCGCAGGGCTACACCTTC. Translating it yields CASSGMAQGYTF.

The chain is built from TRBV15 and TRBJ1-5; no clear D gene. V was trimmed by 0 bases and J by 2 bases, leaving 8 bases between them. Germline CDR1 and CDR2: LNHNV and YYDKDF (reference sequence). The CDR3 is made up of 15 amino acids. CDR3 residues: CATSREGSGNQPQHF. The CDR3 DNA sequence: TGTGCCACCAGCAGAGAAGGCAGCGGCAATCAGCCCCAGCATTTT.

V and J are TRBV13 and TRBJ1-1; no firm D call. The CDR3 is 12 residues long. Looked up from germline, CDR1 is PRHDT and CDR2 is FYEKMQ (reference sequence). Between the trimmed V and J ends, which lost 5 bases and 4 bases, there was a span of 8 bases. This CDR3 is CASSKRGTEAFF. The CDR3 coding sequence is TGTGCCAGCAGCAAGAGAGGCACTGAAGCTTTCTTT.

The chain carries TRBV27 and TRBJ2-3; the D gene is possibly TRBD1 (5 bases). Deletions cut 8 bases from V and 2 bases from J, with 11 bases between. Germline V lookup: CDR1 MNHEY, CDR2 SMNVEV (reference sequence). There are 13 residues in the CDR3. In DNA form, the CDR3 reads TGTGCCAGCTCGACAGAGTACACAGATACGCAGTATTTT. It yields the protein CASSTEYTDTQYF.

The genes are TRBV29-1 and TRBJ2-7, with 9 bases matching TRBD1. CDR3 length: 12 amino acids. Germline values: CDR1 SQVTM, CDR2 ANQGSEA. Unmatched junction bases numbered 2, after V lost 4 bases and J lost 4 bases. The CDR3 here is CSVAGQGYEQYF. The CDR3 DNA reads as TGCAGCGTTGCGGGACAGGGTTACGAGCAGTACTTC.

The J gene is TRBJ2-7, the V gene TRBV9, with D possibly matching TRBD2 (5 bases). V lost 0 bases, J lost 6 bases, and 13 bases lay in between. Per the germline V gene, CDR1 is SGDLS and CDR2 is YYNGEE. CDR3 length equals 14 residues. The CDR3 DNA reads TGTGCCAGCAGCGTAGGTATTCCCGCGGGCGAGCAGTACTTC. Translation: CASSVGIPAGEQYF.

J is TRBJ2-5 and V is TRBV14; TRBD2 matches 7 bases. With 0 bases clipped from V and 2 bases from J, the junction kept 6 bases outside the gene matches. The CDR3 length is 16 residues. CDR1 is SGHDN and CDR2 is FVKESK in the germline V gene. The CDR3 nucleotides are TGTGCCAGCAGCCAAGATGTGGGGGGGGGTCAAGAGACCCAGTACTTC. Protein product: CASSQDVGGGQETQYF. The full variable domain, with the rest looked up from reference TRBV14 and TRBJ2-5, is EAGVTQFPSHSVIEKGQTVTLRCDPISGHDNLYWYRRVMGKEIKFLLHFVKESKQDESGMPNNRFLAERTGGTYSTLKVQPAELEDSGVYFCASSQDVGGGQETQYFGPGTRLLVL.

This chain links TRBV20-1 with TRBJ2-3, with a weak D call TRBD1 (5 bases). V lost 6 bases to trimming and J lost 0 bases, with 10 bases between them. CDR1 is DFQATT and CDR2 is SNEGSKA in the germline V gene (reference sequence). The length of the CDR3 is 13 residues. The CDR3 spells CSAFDSSTDTQYF. CDR3 sequence (DNA): TGCAGTGCCTTCGACAGTAGCACAGATACGCAGTATTTT.

The V and J genes are TRBV15 and TRBJ1-2, with D hard to call. The germline gives CDR1 LNHNV, CDR2 YYDKDF (reference sequence). Trimming pared 0 bases from V and 5 bases from J, leaving 10 bases between. This CDR3 has 14 residues. The DNA for the CDR3 is TGTGCCACCAGCAGAGATGGAACAGAGTATGGCTACACCTTC. This encodes CATSRDGTEYGYTF.

The rearrangement joins TRBV5-4 to TRBJ2-7; 7 nucleotides line up with TRBD1. Unmatched junction bases numbered 7, after V lost 4 bases and J lost 3 bases. CDR1 and CDR2 from the germline V gene are SGHNT and YYREEE (reference sequence). The CDR3 has 14 residues. The CDR3 sequence is CASSPTGTDYEQYF. The CDR3, as DNA: TGTGCCAGCAGCCCCACAGGGACAGACTACGAGCAGTACTTC. The whole variable domain, remainder taken from reference TRBV5-4 and TRBJ2-7, is ETGVTQSPTHLIKTRGQQVTLRCSSQSGHNTVSWYQQALGQGPQFIFQYYREEENGRGNFPPRFSGLQFPNYSSELNVNALELDDSALYLCASSPTGTDYEQYFGPGTRLTVT.

This chain connects TRBV20-1 to TRBJ2-5; D unresolved. Trimming left V 3 bases short and J 5 bases short, with 7 bases between. The CDR3 runs 11 residues. Germline CDR1 and CDR2: DFQATT and SNEGSKA (reference sequence). CDR3 residues: CSASYSETQYF. CDR3 DNA: TGCAGTGCTAGTTACAGTGAGACCCAGTACTTC.

The chain joins TRBV20-1 to TRBJ1-1; weak D call: TRBD1 (5 bases). The V gene lost 3 bases and the J gene lost 6 bases, with 20 bases spanning the gap. From germline, CDR1 is DFQATT and CDR2 SNEGSKA (reference sequence). The CDR3 is made up of 15 amino acids. This CDR3 is CSASTGGGRVSEAFF. CDR3 DNA: TGCAGTGCTAGTACGGGGGGAGGGCGCGTTTCTGAAGCTTTCTTT.

CDR3 amino acids: CASSAGQGGFGGANVLTF. CDR3 DNA: TGTGCCAGCAGTGCCGGACAGGGTGGGTTTGGCGGGGCCAACGTCCTGACTTTC. V is TRBV2 and J is TRBJ2-6; 8 nucleotides align to TRBD1. V lost 4 bases and J lost 4; bases outside the gene matches: 12. This CDR3 is built from 18 residues. Germline CDR1 reads SNHLY; CDR2 reads FYNNEI. Supplemented by reference TRBV2 and TRBJ2-6, the full variable domain reads EPEVTQTPSHQVTQMGQEVILRCVPISNHLYFYWYRQILGQKVEFLVSFYNNEISEKSEIFDDQFSVERPDGSNFTLKIRSTKLEDSAMYFCASSAGQGGFGGANVLTFGAGSRLTVL.

This clonotype was observed once. The chain has TRBV7-3 and TRBJ2-5; D is undetermined. The CDR3 runs to 13 residues. V was shortened by 3 bases and J by 3 bases, with 8 bases between the two germline ends. From germline, CDR1 is SGHTA and CDR2 FQGTGA. The CDR3 protein is CASSLGPKETQYF. As DNA, the CDR3 is TGTGCCAGCAGCTTGGGTCCAAAAGAGACCCAGTACTTC.

About this clonotype itself: The junction and the germline gene differ at one end; a read error may be behind it. The chain has TRBV3-1 and TRBJ1-6; D remains ambiguous. Germline CDR1 is LGHDT and CDR2 is YNNKEL (reference sequence). This CDR3 spans 13 amino acids. As DNA, the CDR3 is TGTGCCAGCAGCCAAGTAACAAATTCAGCCCTCCACTTT. It codes for CASSQVTNSALHF.

J is TRBJ2-7 and V is TRBV28; maybe TRBD1 (5 bases). V shed 2 bases and J shed 0 bases, with 11 bases lying between them. The germline V gene has CDR1 MDHEN and CDR2 SYDVKM. This CDR3 contains 15 residues. CDR3 residues: CASSLRWGASYEQYF. The DNA of the CDR3 is TGTGCCAGCAGTTTAAGATGGGGCGCCTCCTACGAGCAGTACTTC.

The chain joins TRBV30 to TRBJ1-5; maybe TRBD1 (6 bases). Trimming cost V 5 bases and J 5 bases, with 13 bases left between them. CDR3 length equals 13 residues. CDR1 and CDR2 (germline): GTSNPN, SVGIG (reference sequence). The CDR3 nucleotides are TGTGCCTGGGGAAACAGGGACGATCAGCCCCAGCATTTT. Translation: CAWGNRDDQPQHF. Full variable domain (missing parts from reference TRBV30 and TRBJ1-5): SQTIHQWPATLVQPVGSPLSLECTVEGTSNPNLYWYRQAAGRGLQLLFYSVGIGQISSEVPQNLSASRPQDRQFILSSKKLLLSDSGFYLCAWGNRDDQPQHFGDGTRLSIL.

V gene TRBV19 combines with J gene TRBJ1-6; D gene ambiguous. The CDR3 consists of 15 residues. CDR1 is LNHDA and CDR2 is SQIVND in the germline V gene (reference sequence). V was clipped by 8 bases and J by 7 bases, with 18 bases between them. The chain's CDR3 is CASGLWATPNSPLHF. As DNA, the CDR3 is TGTGCCAGTGGTCTATGGGCAACACCAAATTCACCCCTCCACTTT. Full variable domain (rest looked up from reference TRBV19 and TRBJ1-6): DGGITQSPKYLFRKEGQNVTLSCEQNLNHDAMYWYRQDPGQGLRLIYYSQIVNDFQKGDIAEGYSVSREKKESFPLTVTSAQKNPTAFYLCASGLWATPNSPLHFGNGTRLTVT.

The chain combines TRBV5-1 with TRBJ2-7, with TRBD1 as a possible D gene (5 bases). V shed 6 bases and J shed 2 bases, with 15 bases lying between them. This CDR3 spans 14 amino acids. CDR1 and CDR2 (germline): SGHRS, YFSETQ. CDR3 protein: CASTSQPGTYEQYF. The CDR3 nucleotides are TGCGCCAGCACCTCCCAGCCAGGGACCTACGAGCAGTACTTC.

V usage is TRBV6-1 and J usage is TRBJ2-1; the match to TRBD2 covers 9 bases. V shed 9 bases, J shed 7 bases, and the junction held 16 bases outside the gene matches. Germline CDR1 reads MNHNS; CDR2 reads SASEGT. The CDR3 runs 16 residues. The CDR3 DNA follows: TGTGCCAGTAGAAATTCGTGGACTAGCGTCGGGAATGAGCAGTTCTTC. Translation: CASRNSWTSVGNEQFF.

This rearrangement joins TRBV5-1 to TRBJ2-5; weak D call: TRBD1 (5 bases). Germline values: CDR1 SGHRS, CDR2 YFSETQ. V lost 5 bases, J lost 1 base, and 12 bases lay in between. CDR3 length: 14 residues. The CDR3 coding sequence is TGCGCCAGCAGTGCGTTACAGGTCCAAGAGACCCAGTACTTC. This encodes CASSALQVQETQYF.

The J gene is TRBJ1-2, the V gene TRBV5-1, with D hard to call. The CDR3 is made up of 15 amino acids. The V end was cut by 0 bases, the J end by 3 bases, with 12 bases between. Looked up from germline, CDR1 is SGHRS and CDR2 is YFSETQ. CDR3 protein: CASSLVSGSYYGYTF. CDR3 nucleotide sequence: TGCGCCAGCAGCTTGGTGTCAGGCAGCTACTATGGCTACACCTTC.

The chain is built from TRBV15 and TRBJ1-2, with 9 bases fitting TRBD1. There are 17 residues in the CDR3. V was pared by 5 bases and J by 7 bases, with 17 bases of the junction left unmatched. Germline lookup yields CDR1 LNHNV and CDR2 YYDKDF (reference sequence). CDR3 sequence (DNA): TGTGCCACCAGCTCTCGGCTAACCGGGACAGGGAGGGGTGGCTACACCTTC. This codes for CATSSRLTGTGRGGYTF.

This clonotype has only one observation. The gene calls are TRBV29-1 and TRBJ2-1; TRBD2 agrees at 7 bases. The CDR3 contains 14 residues. Trimming removed 3 bases from V and 2 bases from J; junction bases left unmatched: 4. Per the germline V gene, CDR1 is SQVTM and CDR2 is ANQGSEA. This chain's CDR3 is CSVDKAGTYNEQFF. Written as DNA, the CDR3 is TGCAGCGTTGACAAAGCGGGGACCTACAATGAGCAGTTCTTC.

This clonotype was counted once. This sequence joins TRBV13 and TRBJ2-3; D gene ambiguous. The V end was cut by 5 bases, the J end by 6 bases, with 12 bases between. This CDR3 is 13 amino acids long. Germline V gives CDR1 PRHDT, CDR2 FYEKMQ (reference sequence). CDR3 bases: TGTGCCAGCAGCAGCCGTCCCGGGGATACGCAGTATTTT. Its protein product is CASSSRPGDTQYF. The whole variable domain, filled in from reference TRBV13 and TRBJ2-3, reads AAGVIQSPRHLIKEKRETATLKCYPIPRHDTVYWYQQGPGQDPQFLISFYEKMQSDKGSIPDRFSAQQFSDYHSELNMSSLELGDSALYFCASSSRPGDTQYFGPGTRLTVL.

V usage is TRBV10-3 and J usage is TRBJ2-1; D is perhaps TRBD1 (6 bases). CDR1 is ENHRY and CDR2 is SYGVKD in the germline V gene. This CDR3 is 16 amino acids long. V was cut by 4 bases and J by 0 bases, with 13 bases left in between. As DNA, the CDR3 is TGTGCCATCAGTGCTGCGGACAGACGCTCCTACAATGAGCAGTTCTTC. As protein: CAISAADRRSYNEQFF.

The chain joins TRBV11-2 to TRBJ2-3; 9 bases fit TRBD2. The CDR3 is made up of 15 amino acids. The V segment lost 6 bases and the J segment 2 bases; nucleotides outside the gene matches: 6. The germline V gene encodes CDR1 SGHAT and CDR2 FQNNGV. Written as DNA, the CDR3 is TGTGCCAGCAGGGTCCTAGCGGGGAACACAGATACGCAGTATTTT. Translation gives CASRVLAGNTDTQYF.

The rearrangement uses TRBV2 and TRBJ2-4; D is unclear. Per germline, CDR1 SNHLY and CDR2 FYNNEI. V lost 5 bases to trimming and J lost 5 bases, with 4 bases between them. This CDR3 is built from 11 residues. The CDR3 region is CASSRENIQYF. CDR3 coding DNA: TGTGCCAGCAGTCGGGAAAACATTCAGTACTTC.